This T cell receptor beta chain is from a study of T cell repertoires in cytomegalovirus infection. This clonotype has a handful of counts. No antigen is known for it. This CDR3 comprises 13 residues. Germline V gives CDR1 DFQATT, CDR2 SNEGSKA (reference sequence). V was pared by 1 base and J by 4 bases, with 11 bases between. TCRdb independently ran MiXCR on the reads; one entry per CDR3 protein. The table has approximately 81,000 distinct CDR3 sequences, 20% to 30% seen once. This material consisted of CD8+ T cells from cultured PBMCs, taken from culture after CMV antigen stimulation. The rearrangement joins TRBV20-1 to TRBJ2-7, with a tentative D call TRBD2 (6 bases). The source of this sequence is a human donor in good health (CMV status not recorded). Some clones in this sample may be carry-over from other donors' samples. CDR3 sequence: CSARAVGRYEQYF. The CDR3 DNA is TGCAGTGCTAGAGCCGTGGGGAGGTACGAGCAGTACTTC.